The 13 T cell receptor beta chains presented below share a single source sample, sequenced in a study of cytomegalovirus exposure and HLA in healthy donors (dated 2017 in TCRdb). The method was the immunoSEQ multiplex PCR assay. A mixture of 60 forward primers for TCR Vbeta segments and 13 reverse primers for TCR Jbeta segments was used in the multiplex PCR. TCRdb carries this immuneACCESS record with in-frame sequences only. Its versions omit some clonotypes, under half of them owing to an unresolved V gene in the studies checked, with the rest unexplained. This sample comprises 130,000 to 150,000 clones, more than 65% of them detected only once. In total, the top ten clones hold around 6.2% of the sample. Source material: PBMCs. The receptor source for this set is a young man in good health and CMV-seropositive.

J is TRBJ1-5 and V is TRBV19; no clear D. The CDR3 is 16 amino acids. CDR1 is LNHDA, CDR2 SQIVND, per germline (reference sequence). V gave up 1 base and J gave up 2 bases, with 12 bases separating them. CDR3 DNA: TGTGCCAGTAGTATAGGGTCGGGTGTAGGCAATCAGCCCCAGCATTTT. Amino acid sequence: CASSIGSGVGNQPQHF.

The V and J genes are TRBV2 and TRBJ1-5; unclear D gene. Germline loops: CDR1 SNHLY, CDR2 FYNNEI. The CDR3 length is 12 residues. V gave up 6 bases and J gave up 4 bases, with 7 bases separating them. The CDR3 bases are TGTGCCAGCAGATACTCGAATCAGCCCCAGCATTTT. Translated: CASRYSNQPQHF.

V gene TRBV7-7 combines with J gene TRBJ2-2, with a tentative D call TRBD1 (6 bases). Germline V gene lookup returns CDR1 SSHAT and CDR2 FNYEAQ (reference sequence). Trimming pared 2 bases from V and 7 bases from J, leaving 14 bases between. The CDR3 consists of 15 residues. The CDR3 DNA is TGTGCCAGCAGCTTATTGGGGGCGCTGGGCGGGGAGCTGTTTTTT. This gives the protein CASSLLGALGGELFF.

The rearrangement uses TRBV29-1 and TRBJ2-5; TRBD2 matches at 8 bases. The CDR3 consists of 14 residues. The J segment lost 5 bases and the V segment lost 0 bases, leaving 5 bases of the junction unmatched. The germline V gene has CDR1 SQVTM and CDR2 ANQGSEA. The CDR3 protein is CSVEDRGGMETQYF. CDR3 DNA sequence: TGCAGCGTTGAAGATCGGGGGGGCATGGAGACCCAGTACTTC.

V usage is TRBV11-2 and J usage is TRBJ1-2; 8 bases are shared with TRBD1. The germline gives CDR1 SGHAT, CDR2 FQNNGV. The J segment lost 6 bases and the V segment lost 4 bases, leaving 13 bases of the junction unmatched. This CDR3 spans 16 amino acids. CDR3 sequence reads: CASSSFRGPPTHGYTF. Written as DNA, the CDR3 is TGTGCCAGCAGCTCATTCAGGGGGCCGCCCACGCATGGCTACACCTTC.

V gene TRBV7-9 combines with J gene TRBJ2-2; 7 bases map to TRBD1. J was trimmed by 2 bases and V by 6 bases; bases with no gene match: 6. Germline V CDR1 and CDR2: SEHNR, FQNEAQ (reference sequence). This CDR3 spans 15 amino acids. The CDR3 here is CASRPGTANTGELFF. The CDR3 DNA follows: TGTGCCAGCAGGCCCGGGACAGCCAACACCGGGGAGCTGTTTTTT.

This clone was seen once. In DNA form, the CDR3 reads TGTGCCAGCAGGGAGATTAATCAGCCCCAGCATTTT. Protein sequence: CASREINQPQHF. The V and J genes are TRBV5-8 and TRBJ1-5; D remains unclear. V lost 5 bases to trimming and J lost 4 bases, with 7 bases between them. This CDR3 is built from 12 residues. Germline CDR1 is SGHTS and CDR2 is YDEGEE.

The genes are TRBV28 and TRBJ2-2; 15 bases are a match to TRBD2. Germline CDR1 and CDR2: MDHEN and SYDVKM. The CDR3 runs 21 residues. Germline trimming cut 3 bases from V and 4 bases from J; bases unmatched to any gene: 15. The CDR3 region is CASSLNPPGLAGGLITGELFF. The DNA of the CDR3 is TGTGCCAGCAGTTTGAACCCTCCTGGACTAGCGGGGGGGCTTATCACCGGGGAGCTGTTTTTT. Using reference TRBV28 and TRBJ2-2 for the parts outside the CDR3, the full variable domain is DVKVTQSSRYLVKRTGEKVFLECVQDMDHENMFWYRQDPGLGLRLIYFSYDVKMKEKGDIPEGYSVSREKKERFSLILESASTNQTSMYLCASSLNPPGLAGGLITGELFFGEGSRLTVL.

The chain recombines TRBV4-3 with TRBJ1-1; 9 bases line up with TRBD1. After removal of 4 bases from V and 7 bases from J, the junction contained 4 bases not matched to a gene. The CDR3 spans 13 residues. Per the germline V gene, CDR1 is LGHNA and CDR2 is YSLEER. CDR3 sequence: CASSLDRGSEAFF. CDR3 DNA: TGCGCCAGCAGCCTGGACAGGGGAAGTGAAGCTTTCTTT.

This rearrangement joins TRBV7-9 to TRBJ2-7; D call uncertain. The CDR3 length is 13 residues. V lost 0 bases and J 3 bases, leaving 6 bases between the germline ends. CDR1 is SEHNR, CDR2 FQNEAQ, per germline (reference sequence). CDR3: CASSLAGNYEQYF. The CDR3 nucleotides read TGTGCCAGCAGCTTAGCGGGCAACTACGAGCAGTACTTC.

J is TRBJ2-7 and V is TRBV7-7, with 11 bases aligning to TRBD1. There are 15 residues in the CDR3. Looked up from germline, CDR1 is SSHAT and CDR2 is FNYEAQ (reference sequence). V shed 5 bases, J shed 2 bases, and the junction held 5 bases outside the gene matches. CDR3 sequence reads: CASSPGQGATYEQYF. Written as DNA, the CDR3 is TGTGCCAGCAGCCCCGGACAGGGGGCGACCTACGAGCAGTACTTC.

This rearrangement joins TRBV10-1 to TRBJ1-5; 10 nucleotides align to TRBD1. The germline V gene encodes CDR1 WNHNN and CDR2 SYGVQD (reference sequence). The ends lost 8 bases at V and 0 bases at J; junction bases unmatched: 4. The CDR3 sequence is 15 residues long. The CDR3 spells CASPGTGDSNQPQHF. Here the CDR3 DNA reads TGCGCCAGCCCCGGGACAGGGGATAGCAATCAGCCCCAGCATTTT.

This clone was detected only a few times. The CDR3 nucleotides read TGTGCCATCAGCCCGGGGACAGATAGCAATCAGCCCCAGCATTTT. It specifies CAISPGTDSNQPQHF. This chain joins TRBV10-3 and TRBJ1-5, with 7 bases aligning to TRBD1. The germline CDR1 and CDR2 sequences are ENHRY and SYGVKD. This CDR3 has 15 residues. Trimming cost V 6 bases and J 0 bases; bases outside gene matches: 5.